The 15 T cell receptor beta chains listed next were all sequenced from one sample in a study of Ad26.COV2.S vaccination and SARS-CoV-2 variants. Generated by immunoSEQ multiplex PCR, the TCRdb table keeps only in-frame clones and is missing some. The repertoire holds 360,000 or so clones, with 87% as singletons. Described treatment: about 20 received Ad26.COV2.S at low or high dose, single or two shots; 5 received placebo; per-sample allocation not given. All samples were drawn on day 63, counting from the first vaccine or placebo injection. Sequencing used peripheral blood, obtained in a trial of Ad26.COV2.S vaccine versus placebo. The source of these receptors is a person aged 18-65 years who received the Ad26.COV2.S COVID-19 vaccine or a placebo.

The DNA for the CDR3 is TGTGCCAGTAGTATATCCAACAATCAGCCCCAGCATTTT. Translating gives CASSISNNQPQHF. This rearrangement joins TRBV19 to TRBJ1-5; no firm D call. V lost 2 bases, J lost 3 bases, and 5 bases lay in between. The CDR3 is 13 residues long. Germline V gives CDR1 LNHDA, CDR2 SQIVND (reference sequence).

V is TRBV19 and J is TRBJ1-1; no reliable D call. The CDR3 covers 16 residues. Trimming removed 3 bases from V and 0 bases from J, with 14 bases in between. CDR1 LNHDA and CDR2 SQIVND come from the germline V gene (reference sequence). The CDR3 DNA is TGTGCCAGTAGTATCCAGTCCAGAGGAATGAACACTGAAGCTTTCTTT. This encodes CASSIQSRGMNTEAFF.

J is TRBJ1-6 and V is TRBV20-1; D unresolved. With 3 bases removed from V and 8 bases from J, the gap between germline ends came to 20 bases. CDR1 is DFQATT, CDR2 SNEGSKA, per germline (reference sequence). CDR3 size: 16 residues. The CDR3 loop is CSASLNHGSTDSPLHF. The CDR3 DNA is TGCAGTGCTAGTCTCAACCACGGGAGCACCGATTCACCCCTCCACTTT.

The CDR3 DNA follows: TGTGCCAGCAGCCCAACCGGGACCTCCTACGAGCAGTACTTC. Its protein product is CASSPTGTSYEQYF. This chain links TRBV9 with TRBJ2-7; D tentatively reads TRBD1 or TRBD2 (5 bases each). Trimming stripped 4 bases from V and 0 bases from J, with 11 bases between. The CDR3 sequence is 14 residues long. Germline CDR1 reads SGDLS; CDR2 reads YYNGEE. The whole variable domain, remainder taken from reference TRBV9 and TRBJ2-7, is DSGVTQTPKHLITATGQRVTLRCSPRSGDLSVYWYQQSLDQGLQFLIQYYNGEERAKGNILERFSAQQFPDLHSELNLSSLELGDSALYFCASSPTGTSYEQYFGPGTRLTVT.

The chain is built from TRBV6-2 or TRBV6-3 and TRBJ1-3; D is undetermined. Germline CDR1 MNHEY, CDR2 SVGEGT. This CDR3 region has 15 residues. The V end was cut by 2 bases, the J end by 5 bases, with 13 bases between. DNA for the CDR3: TGTGCCAGCAGTTACGCCGAGTGGCGAAGAAACACCATATATTTT. Protein sequence: CASSYAEWRRNTIYF.

This chain connects TRBV27 to TRBJ2-7; TRBD1 matches at 7 bases. After removal of 6 bases from V and 4 bases from J, the junction contained 9 bases not matched to a gene. Germline V gene sequence: CDR1 MNHEY, CDR2 SMNVEV (reference sequence). The CDR3 is 14 residues long. The CDR3 sequence: CASRVMGQIYEQYF. DNA of the CDR3: TGTGCCAGCAGGGTTATGGGACAGATTTACGAGCAGTACTTC.

This clone was observed once. V usage is TRBV19 and J usage is TRBJ1-4; D gene ambiguous. V gave up 3 bases and J gave up 11 bases, with 19 bases separating them. There are 15 residues in the CDR3. Germline V gives CDR1 LNHDA, CDR2 SQIVND (reference sequence). CDR3 protein: CASSIRPATDTKLFF. In DNA form, the CDR3 reads TGTGCCAGTAGTATCCGGCCAGCCACAGACACTAAACTGTTTTTT.

The chain employs TRBV11-2 and TRBJ1-6, with TRBD1 identical over 7 bases. Trimming cost V 1 base and J 3 bases; bases outside gene matches: 3. Germline CDR1 reads SGHAT; CDR2 reads FQNNGV. This CDR3 comprises 16 residues. CDR3 residues: CASSLGWTGYNSPLHF. In DNA, the CDR3 is TGTGCCAGCAGCTTAGGCTGGACAGGCTATAATTCACCCCTCCACTTT.

This clone appeared once. The chain couples TRBV3-1 (or the pseudogene TRBV3-2) to TRBJ1-6; TRBD1 aligns across 9 bases. The CDR3 runs 14 residues. The V segment lost 5 bases and the J segment 8 bases; nucleotides outside the gene matches: 4. Germline assignment: CDR1 LGHDT and CDR2 YNNKEL (reference sequence). CDR3 in amino acids: CASSVQGADSPLHF. CDR3 in DNA: TGTGCCAGCAGCGTACAGGGGGCGGATTCACCCCTCCACTTT.

This clone has only one observation. The chain is built from TRBV7-3 and TRBJ2-7, with D unresolved. The CDR3 loop spans 14 amino acids. V was pared by 6 bases and J by 3 bases, with 15 bases between. CDR1 and CDR2 from the germline V gene are SGHTA and FQGTGA. CDR3 in amino acids: CASRLGGSRYEQYF. DNA of the CDR3: TGTGCCAGCAGGTTAGGCGGATCCCGCTACGAGCAGTACTTC.

The chain links TRBV5-5 to TRBJ2-7; TRBD2 matches at 12 bases. Germline V gene data show CDR1 as SGHKS and CDR2 as YYEKEE (reference sequence). The CDR3 has 15 residues. With 2 bases clipped from V and 2 bases from J, the junction kept 2 bases outside the gene matches. In nucleotides, the CDR3 is TGTGCCAGCAGCTTTCTAGCGGGGGGGCCCTACGAGCAGTACTTC. Protein product: CASSFLAGGPYEQYF. The whole variable domain, filled in from reference TRBV5-5 and TRBJ2-7, reads DAGVTQSPTHLIKTRGQQVTLRCSPISGHKSVSWYQQVLGQGPQFIFQYYEKEERGRGNFPDRFSARQFPNYSSELNVNALLLGDSALYLCASSFLAGGPYEQYFGPGTRLTVT.

The CDR3 here is CAIRELEGPDTEAFF. DNA of the CDR3: TGTGCCATCAGGGAACTTGAGGGGCCGGACACTGAAGCTTTCTTT. The chain couples TRBV10-3 to TRBJ1-1, with D possibly being TRBD1 (5 bases). V was pared by 6 bases and J by 3 bases, with 17 bases between. From germline, CDR1 is ENHRY and CDR2 SYGVKD. The CDR3 runs to 15 residues.

V gene TRBV28 combines with J gene TRBJ1-3; possibly TRBD1 for D (6 bases). Looked up from germline, CDR1 is MDHEN and CDR2 is SYDVKM. The germline V and J ends were trimmed by 4 bases and 5 bases, with 15 bases remaining between them. CDR3 length: 15 residues. CDR3 bases: TGTGCCAGCAGTTCTTACAGGGATCCAAGAAACACCATATATTTT. Translation: CASSSYRDPRNTIYF. Variable domain in full (rest from reference TRBV28 and TRBJ1-3): DVKVTQSSRYLVKRTGEKVFLECVQDMDHENMFWYRQDPGLGLRLIYFSYDVKMKEKGDIPEGYSVSREKKERFSLILESASTNQTSMYLCASSSYRDPRNTIYFGEGSWLTVV.

This rearrangement joins TRBV2 to TRBJ1-5, with D possibly matching TRBD1 (6 bases). The V end was cut by 3 bases, the J end by 3 bases, with 15 bases between. The CDR3 length is 16 residues. The germline CDR1 and CDR2 sequences are SNHLY and FYNNEI. The CDR3 nucleotides are TGTGCCAGCAGTGACACTGACAGGTCCCCCAATCAGCCCCAGCATTTT. This codes for CASSDTDRSPNQPQHF.

The chain has TRBV29-1 and TRBJ1-4, with a weak D call TRBD1 (5 bases). Germline V CDR1 and CDR2: SQVTM, ANQGSEA. Trimming left V 3 bases short and J 13 bases short, with 15 bases between. The CDR3 has 12 residues. The CDR3 region is CSVEAWGQGLFF. The CDR3 DNA reads TGCAGCGTTGAGGCCTGGGGTCAGGGACTGTTTTTT. The entire variable domain, with the rest obtained from reference TRBV29-1 and TRBJ1-4, is as follows: SAVISQKPSRDICQRGTSLTIQCQVDSQVTMMFWYRQQPGQSLTLIATANQGSEATYESGFVIDKFPISRPNLTFSTLTVSNMSPEDSSIYLCSVEAWGQGLFFGSGTQLSVL.